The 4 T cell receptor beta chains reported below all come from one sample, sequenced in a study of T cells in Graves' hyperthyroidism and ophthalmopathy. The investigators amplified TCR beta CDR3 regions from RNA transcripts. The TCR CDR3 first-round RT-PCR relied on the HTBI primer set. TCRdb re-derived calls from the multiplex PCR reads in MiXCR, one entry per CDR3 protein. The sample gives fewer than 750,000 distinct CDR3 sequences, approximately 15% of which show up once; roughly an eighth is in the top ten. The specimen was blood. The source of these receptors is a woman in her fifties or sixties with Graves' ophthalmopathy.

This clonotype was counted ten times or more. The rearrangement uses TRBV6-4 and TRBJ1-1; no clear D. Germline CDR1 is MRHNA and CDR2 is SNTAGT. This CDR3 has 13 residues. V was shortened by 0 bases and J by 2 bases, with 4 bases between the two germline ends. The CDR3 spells CASSDSTNTEAFF. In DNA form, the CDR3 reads TGTGCCAGCAGTGACTCAACAAACACTGAAGCTTTCTTT.

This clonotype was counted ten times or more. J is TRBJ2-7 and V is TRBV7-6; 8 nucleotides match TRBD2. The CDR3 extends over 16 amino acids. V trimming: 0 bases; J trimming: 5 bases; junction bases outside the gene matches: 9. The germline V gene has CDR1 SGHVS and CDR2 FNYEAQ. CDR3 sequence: CASSLAVLAGINEQYF. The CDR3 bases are TGTGCCAGCAGCTTAGCGGTGTTAGCGGGAATCAACGAGCAGTACTTC.

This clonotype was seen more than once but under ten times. The CDR3 bases are TGCAGCGTCGGACAGGGGGGCGGAATCTCCTACAATGAGCAGTTCTTC. This encodes CSVGQGGGISYNEQFF. This chain links TRBV29-1 with TRBJ2-1; 10 nucleotides match TRBD1. This CDR3 has 16 residues. With 6 bases clipped from V and 0 bases from J, the junction kept 8 bases outside the gene matches. The germline V gene encodes CDR1 SQVTM and CDR2 ANQGSEA.

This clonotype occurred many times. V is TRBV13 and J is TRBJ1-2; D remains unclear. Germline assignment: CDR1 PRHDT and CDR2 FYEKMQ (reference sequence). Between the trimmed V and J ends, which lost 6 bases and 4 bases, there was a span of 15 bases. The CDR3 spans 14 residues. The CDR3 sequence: CASRPIQLPYGYTF. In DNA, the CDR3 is TGTGCCAGCAGACCAATTCAGTTACCCTATGGCTACACCTTC.